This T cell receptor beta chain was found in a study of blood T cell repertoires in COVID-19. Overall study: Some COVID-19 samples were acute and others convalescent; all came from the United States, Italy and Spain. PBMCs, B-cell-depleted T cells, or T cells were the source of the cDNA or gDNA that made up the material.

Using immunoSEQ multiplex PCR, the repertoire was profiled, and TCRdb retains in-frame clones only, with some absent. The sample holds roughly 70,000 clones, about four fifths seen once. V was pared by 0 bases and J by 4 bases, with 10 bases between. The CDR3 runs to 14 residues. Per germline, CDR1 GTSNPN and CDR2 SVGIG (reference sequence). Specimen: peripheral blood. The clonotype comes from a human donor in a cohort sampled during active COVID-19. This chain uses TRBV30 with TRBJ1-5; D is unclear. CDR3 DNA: TGTGCCTGGAGTGTATTGGGCAGAAATCAGCCCCAGCATTTT. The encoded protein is CAWSVLGRNQPQHF.